The subject of this entry is one TCR beta chain. Its antigen is still unknown. Base qualities are not at hand, and no much larger clone is one base apart. In the ViraFEST assay, PBMC were stimulated with viral peptide pools, and antigen-specific CD4+ T cell clonotypes were then identified by expansion using TCR sequencing. After less than 13 days of culture, CD4+ T cells were isolated with the EasySep CD4+ T cell isolation kit. Negative nucleocapsid antibody results before and after vaccination confirmed that the healthy vaccine recipients had no prior SARS-CoV-2 infection. Each well held two million PBMC cultured in IMDM containing about 5.4% human AB serum, 9.5 to 10 IU/ml IL-2 and gentamicin, along with around 9.4 ug/ml peptides. On days 3 and 7, half of the culture medium was replaced with fresh IL-2-containing medium. Unless noted otherwise, every peptide stimulation condition was cultured in triplicate wells. PBMC were separated from whole blood using Ficoll-Paque Plus gradient centrifugation and were then either cryopreserved at -140C or used fresh. The overlapping peptide pools covered the spike proteins of SARS-CoV-2 as well as those of the common cold coronaviruses HCoV-NL63, HCoV-OC43 and HCoV-229E. The QIAamp micro DNA kit was used to extract genomic DNA from the cultured CD4+ T cells.

The data belong to a study of vaccination effects on CD4 cells after COVID-19 (dated by TCRdb to between 2021 and 2024). Background on the whole study: Two doses of either the BNT162b2 or the mRNA-1273 mRNA SARS-CoV-2 vaccine were administered to participants. The Oncomine TCR Beta short-read assay on an Illumina iSeq 100 was used to sequence cultures from other donors in the study. Altogether, over 9 COVID-19 convalescent patients and a few SARS-CoV-2-naive healthy vaccine recipients made up the full study. SARS-CoV-2 spike-specific CD4+ TCR repertoires were compared before and after mRNA vaccination in COVID-19 convalescent patients and in infection-naive vaccine recipients.

Libraries were prepared through the immunoSEQ multiplex PCR assay. TCR beta CDR3 sequencing was performed on DNA from the cultured, isolated CD4+ T cells. The original pipeline was this. Non-productive TCR sequences were removed and reads were trimmed to the CDR3 region, keeping CDR3s of at least 7 amino acids. The MANAFEST web app was used to identify antigen-specific clonotypes by comparing expansion in peptide wells with expansion in reference cultures. To be called positive, a clone needed expansion at FDR<0.05 compared with the reference and with all other wells, an odds ratio greater than 5, and a frequency greater than 0.1% in two replicate wells. Clonotypes significantly expanded in SARS-CoV-2 spike wells and in at least one common cold coronavirus spike condition were defined as cross-reactive. CDR3 similarity was assessed by Levenshtein distance with the stringdist R package, and unrooted trees were built with ape in R 3.6.1. The source is immuneACCESS, and TCRdb retained only in-frame sequences with V and J called. Part of the clones is not carried over; for the studies checked, unresolved V genes explain less than half of this, and the remainder is unexplained. V, J and clone size are those of that table, while D and trimming were read from the DNA. In this sample the table shows about 20,000 clones, under 75% of which occur a single time. The top ten hold about 8.9% of the sample.

General conclusions and limits of the study: Marked clonal contraction was observed in both infection-induced and vaccine-induced clones at late post-vaccination timepoints, consistent with waning T cell responses. In healthy vaccine recipients, vaccine-induced clones were almost all SARS-CoV-2 mono-reactive, with only 1 of 255 being cross-reactive with common cold coronaviruses. Limitations of the study were the small number of convalescent patients and the absence of early post-infection timepoints.

Sequences SGDLS (CDR1) and YYNGEE (CDR2) are obtained from the germline V gene. V gives up 0 bases and J gives up 0 bases, and the segment between their germline ends measures 7 bases. The CDR3, from cysteine to phenylalanine, totals 15 residues. Only the CDR3 part of the read is kept: 45 bases, read in frame from the first base. This receptor was obtained from a human donor who received a COVID-19 vaccine. The V gene is TRBV9 and the J gene is TRBJ1-3, with the D gene not confidently named. The sequences come from CD4+ T cells from PBMCs cultured with HCoV-NL63 spike peptides, collected before COVID-19 vaccination. Read against the paper, the sample's cell subset or site label means: HCoV-NL63 spike overlapping peptide pool stimulation. At the DNA level, the sequence is TGTGCCAGCAGCGTAGGGGCAGGCTCTGGAAACACCATATATTTT. It is translated as CASSVGAGSGNTIYF.